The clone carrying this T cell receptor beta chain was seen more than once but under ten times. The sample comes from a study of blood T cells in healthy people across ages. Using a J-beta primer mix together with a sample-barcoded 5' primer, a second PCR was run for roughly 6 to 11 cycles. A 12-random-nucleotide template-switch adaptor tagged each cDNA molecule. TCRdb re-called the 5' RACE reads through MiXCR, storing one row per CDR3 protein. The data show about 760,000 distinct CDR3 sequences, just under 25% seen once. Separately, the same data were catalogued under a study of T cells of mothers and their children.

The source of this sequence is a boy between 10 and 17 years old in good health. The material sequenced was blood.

The CDR3 sequence: CTAGVAGELFF. The CDR3 coding sequence is TGCACGGCGGGAGTCGCCGGGGAGCTGTTTTTT. V usage is TRBV29-1 and J usage is TRBJ2-2, with 7 bases identical to TRBD2. This CDR3 region has 11 residues. Germline CDR1 and CDR2: SQVTM and ANQGSEA.